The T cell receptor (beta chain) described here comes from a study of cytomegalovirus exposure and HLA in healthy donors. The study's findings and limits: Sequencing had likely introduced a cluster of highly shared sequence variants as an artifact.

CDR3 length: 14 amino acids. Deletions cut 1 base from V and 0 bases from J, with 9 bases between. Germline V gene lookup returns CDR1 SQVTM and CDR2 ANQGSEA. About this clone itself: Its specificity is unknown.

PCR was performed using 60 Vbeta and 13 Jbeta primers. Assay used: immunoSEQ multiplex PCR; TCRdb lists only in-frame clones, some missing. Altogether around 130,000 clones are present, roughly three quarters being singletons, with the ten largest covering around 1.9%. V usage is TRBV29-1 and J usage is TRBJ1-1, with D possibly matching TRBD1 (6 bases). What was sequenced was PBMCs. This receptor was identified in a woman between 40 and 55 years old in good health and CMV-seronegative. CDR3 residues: CSVEGGQMNTEAFF. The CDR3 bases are TGCAGCGTTGAAGGCGGACAGATGAACACTGAAGCTTTCTTT.